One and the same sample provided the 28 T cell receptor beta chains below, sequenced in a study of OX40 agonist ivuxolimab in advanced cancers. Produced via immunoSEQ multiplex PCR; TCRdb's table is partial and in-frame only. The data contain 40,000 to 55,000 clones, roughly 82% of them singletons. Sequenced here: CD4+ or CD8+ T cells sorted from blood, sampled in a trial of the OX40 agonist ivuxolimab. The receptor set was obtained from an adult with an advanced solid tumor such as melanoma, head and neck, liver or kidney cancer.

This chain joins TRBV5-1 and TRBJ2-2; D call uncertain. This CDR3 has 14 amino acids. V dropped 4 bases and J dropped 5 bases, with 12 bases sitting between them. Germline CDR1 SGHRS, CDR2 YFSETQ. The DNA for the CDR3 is TGCGCCAGCAGCCGAACAGCCGGGACCGGGGAGCTGTTTTTT. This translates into CASSRTAGTGELFF. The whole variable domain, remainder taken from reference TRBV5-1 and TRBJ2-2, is KAGVTQTPRYLIKTRGQQVTLSCSPISGHRSVSWYQQTPGQGLQFLFEYFSETQRNKGNFPGRFSGRQFSNSRSEMNVSTLELGDSALYLCASSRTAGTGELFFGEGSRLTVL.

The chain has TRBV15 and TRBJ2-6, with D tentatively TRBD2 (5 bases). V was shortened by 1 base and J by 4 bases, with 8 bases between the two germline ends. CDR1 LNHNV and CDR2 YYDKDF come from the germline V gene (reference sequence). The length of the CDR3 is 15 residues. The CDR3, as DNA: TGTGCCACCAGCAGAGGAGGGTACGGGGCCAACGTCCTGACTTTC. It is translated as CATSRGGYGANVLTF.

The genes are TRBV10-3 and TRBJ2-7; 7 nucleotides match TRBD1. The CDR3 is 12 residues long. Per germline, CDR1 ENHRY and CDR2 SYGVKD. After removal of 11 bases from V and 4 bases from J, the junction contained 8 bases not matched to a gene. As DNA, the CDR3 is TGTGCCGCATCAGGGGGAACTTACGAGCAGTACTTC. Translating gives CAASGGTYEQYF.

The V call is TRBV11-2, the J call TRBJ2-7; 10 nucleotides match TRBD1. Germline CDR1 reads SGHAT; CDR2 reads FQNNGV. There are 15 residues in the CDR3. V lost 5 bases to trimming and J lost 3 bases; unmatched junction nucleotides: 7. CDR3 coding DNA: TGTGCCAGCAGCCGGACCGGGACAGGGGTCTACGAGCAGTACTTC. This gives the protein CASSRTGTGVYEQYF.

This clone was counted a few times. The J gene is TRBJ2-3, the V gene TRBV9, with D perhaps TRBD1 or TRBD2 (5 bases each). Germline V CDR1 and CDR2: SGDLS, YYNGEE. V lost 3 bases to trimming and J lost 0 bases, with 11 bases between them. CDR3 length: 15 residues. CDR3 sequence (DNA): TGTGCCAGCAGCGCCCAGGGACCTAGCACAGATACGCAGTATTTT. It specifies CASSAQGPSTDTQYF.

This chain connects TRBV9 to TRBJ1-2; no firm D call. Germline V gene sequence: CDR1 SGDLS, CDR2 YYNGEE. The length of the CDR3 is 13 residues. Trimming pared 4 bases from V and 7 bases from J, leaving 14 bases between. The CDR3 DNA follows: TGTGCCAGCAGCCCGGACCAAGCCGGTGGCTACACCTTC. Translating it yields CASSPDQAGGYTF. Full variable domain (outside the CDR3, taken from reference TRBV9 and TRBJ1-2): DSGVTQTPKHLITATGQRVTLRCSPRSGDLSVYWYQQSLDQGLQFLIQYYNGEERAKGNILERFSAQQFPDLHSELNLSSLELGDSALYFCASSPDQAGGYTFGSGTRLTVV.

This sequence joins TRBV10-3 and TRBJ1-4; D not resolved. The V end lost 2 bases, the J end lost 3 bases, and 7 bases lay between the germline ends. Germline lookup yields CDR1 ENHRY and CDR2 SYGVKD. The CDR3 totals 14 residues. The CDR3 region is CAISEGLANEKLFF. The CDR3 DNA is TGTGCCATCAGTGAGGGTCTGGCTAATGAAAAACTGTTTTTT.

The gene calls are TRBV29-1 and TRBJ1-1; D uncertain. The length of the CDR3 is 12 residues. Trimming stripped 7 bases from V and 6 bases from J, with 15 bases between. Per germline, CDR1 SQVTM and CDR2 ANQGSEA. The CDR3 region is CSAFPETAEAFF. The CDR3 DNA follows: TGCAGCGCCTTCCCTGAAACAGCTGAAGCTTTCTTT.

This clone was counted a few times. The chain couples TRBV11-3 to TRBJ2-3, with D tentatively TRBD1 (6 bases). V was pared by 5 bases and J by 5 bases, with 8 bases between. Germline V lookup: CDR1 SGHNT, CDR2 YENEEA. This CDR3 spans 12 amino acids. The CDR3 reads CASSRGGDTQYF. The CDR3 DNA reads TGTGCCAGCAGCCGAGGGGGAGATACGCAGTATTTT.

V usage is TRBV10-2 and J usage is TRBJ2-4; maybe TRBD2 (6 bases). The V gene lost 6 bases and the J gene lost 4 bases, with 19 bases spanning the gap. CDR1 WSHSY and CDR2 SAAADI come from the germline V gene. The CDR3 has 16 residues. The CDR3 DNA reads TGCGCCAGCAGAAGTCTAGCCGCGACTAGGAAAAACATTCAGTACTTC. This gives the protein CASRSLAATRKNIQYF.

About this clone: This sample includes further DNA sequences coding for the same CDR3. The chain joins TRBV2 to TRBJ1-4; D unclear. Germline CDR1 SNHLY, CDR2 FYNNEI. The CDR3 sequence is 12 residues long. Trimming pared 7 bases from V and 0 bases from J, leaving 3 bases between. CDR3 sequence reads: CASIATNEKLFF. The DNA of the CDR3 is TGTGCCAGCATTGCAACTAATGAAAAACTGTTTTTT.

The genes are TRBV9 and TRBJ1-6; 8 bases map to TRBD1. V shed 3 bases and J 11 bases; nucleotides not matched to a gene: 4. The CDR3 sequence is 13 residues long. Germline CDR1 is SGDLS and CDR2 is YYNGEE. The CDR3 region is CASSDHRGAPLHF. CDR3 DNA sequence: TGTGCCAGCAGCGACCACAGGGGGGCACCCCTCCACTTT.

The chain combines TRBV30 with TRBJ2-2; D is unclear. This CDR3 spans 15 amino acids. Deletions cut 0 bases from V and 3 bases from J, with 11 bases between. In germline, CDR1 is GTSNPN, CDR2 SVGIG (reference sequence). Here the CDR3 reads CAWSVLNRYTGELFF. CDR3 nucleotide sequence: TGTGCCTGGAGTGTATTGAACAGATACACCGGGGAGCTGTTTTTT.

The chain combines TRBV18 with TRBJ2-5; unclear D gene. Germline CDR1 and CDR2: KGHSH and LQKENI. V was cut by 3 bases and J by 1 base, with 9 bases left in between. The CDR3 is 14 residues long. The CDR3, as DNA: TGTGCCAGCTCACCCCGACGGTCCCAAGAGACCCAGTACTTC. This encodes CASSPRRSQETQYF.

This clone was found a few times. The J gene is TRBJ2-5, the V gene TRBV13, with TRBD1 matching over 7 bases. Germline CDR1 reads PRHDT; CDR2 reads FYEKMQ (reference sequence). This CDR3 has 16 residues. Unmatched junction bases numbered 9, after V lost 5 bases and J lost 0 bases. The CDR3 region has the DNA TGTGCCAGCAGCATCACGACAGGGAGAAACCAAGAGACCCAGTACTTC. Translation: CASSITTGRNQETQYF.

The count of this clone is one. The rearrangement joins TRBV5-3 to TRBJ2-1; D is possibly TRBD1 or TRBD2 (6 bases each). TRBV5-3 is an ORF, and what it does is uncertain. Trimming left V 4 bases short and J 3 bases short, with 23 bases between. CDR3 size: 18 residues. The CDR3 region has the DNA TGTGCCAGAAGCCCCTCCGCCGGGAGTGGGGGCATCTACAATGAGCAGTTCTTC. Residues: CARSPSAGSGGIYNEQFF.

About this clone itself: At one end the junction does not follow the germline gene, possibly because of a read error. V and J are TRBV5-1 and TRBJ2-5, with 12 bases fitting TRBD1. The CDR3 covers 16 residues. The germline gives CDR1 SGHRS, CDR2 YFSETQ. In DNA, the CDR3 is TGCGCCAGCACCTTGGCTACCGGGACAGGGGGCGAGACCCAGTACTTC. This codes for CASTLATGTGGETQYF.

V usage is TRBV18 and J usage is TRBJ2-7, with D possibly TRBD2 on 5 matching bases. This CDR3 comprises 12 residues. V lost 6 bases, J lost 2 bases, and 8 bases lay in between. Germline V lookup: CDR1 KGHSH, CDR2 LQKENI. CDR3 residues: CASSSGPYEQYF. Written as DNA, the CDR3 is TGTGCCAGCTCCAGCGGTCCCTACGAGCAGTACTTC.

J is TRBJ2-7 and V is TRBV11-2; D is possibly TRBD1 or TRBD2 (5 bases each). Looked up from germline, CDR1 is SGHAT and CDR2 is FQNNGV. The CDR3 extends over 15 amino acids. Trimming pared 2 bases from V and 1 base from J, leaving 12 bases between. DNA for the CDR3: TGTGCCAGCAGCTTAATCAGGGACGCATCCTACGAGCAGTACTTC. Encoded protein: CASSLIRDASYEQYF.

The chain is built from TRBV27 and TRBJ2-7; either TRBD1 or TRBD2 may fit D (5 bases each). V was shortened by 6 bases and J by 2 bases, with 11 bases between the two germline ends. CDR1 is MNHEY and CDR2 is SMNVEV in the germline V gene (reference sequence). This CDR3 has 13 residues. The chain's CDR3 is CASRGLATYEQYF. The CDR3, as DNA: TGTGCCAGCAGGGGGCTAGCTACCTACGAGCAGTACTTC.

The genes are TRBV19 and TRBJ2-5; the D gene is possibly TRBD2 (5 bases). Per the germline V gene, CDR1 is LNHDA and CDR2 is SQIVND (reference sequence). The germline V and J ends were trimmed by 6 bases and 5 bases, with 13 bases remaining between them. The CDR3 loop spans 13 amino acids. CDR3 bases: TGTGCCAGTAGCCCAACTCGAGGGGAGACCCAGTACTTC. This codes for CASSPTRGETQYF. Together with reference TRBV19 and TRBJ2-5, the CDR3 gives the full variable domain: DGGITQSPKYLFRKEGQNVTLSCEQNLNHDAMYWYRQDPGQGLRLIYYSQIVNDFQKGDIAEGYSVSREKKESFPLTVTSAQKNPTAFYLCASSPTRGETQYFGPGTRLLVL.

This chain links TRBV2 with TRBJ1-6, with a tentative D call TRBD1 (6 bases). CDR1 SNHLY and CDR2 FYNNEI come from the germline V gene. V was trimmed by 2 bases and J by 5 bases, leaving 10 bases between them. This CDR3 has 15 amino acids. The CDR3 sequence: CASSENPGDNSPLHF. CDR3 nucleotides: TGTGCCAGCAGTGAAAACCCAGGGGATAATTCACCCCTCCACTTT.

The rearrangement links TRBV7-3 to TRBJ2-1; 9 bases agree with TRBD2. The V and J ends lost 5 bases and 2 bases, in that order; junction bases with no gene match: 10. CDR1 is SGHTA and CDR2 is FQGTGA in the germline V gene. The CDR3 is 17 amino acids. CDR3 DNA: TGTGCCAGCAGCCCGCTGACTAGCGGAGGAGCCTACAATGAGCAGTTCTTC. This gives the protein CASSPLTSGGAYNEQFF.

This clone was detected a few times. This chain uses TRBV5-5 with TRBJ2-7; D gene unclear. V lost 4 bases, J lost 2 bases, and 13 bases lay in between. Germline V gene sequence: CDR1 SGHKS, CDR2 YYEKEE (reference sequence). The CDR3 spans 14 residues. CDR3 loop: CASSPVGRAYEQYF. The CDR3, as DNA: TGTGCCAGCAGCCCCGTGGGCAGAGCCTACGAGCAGTACTTC.

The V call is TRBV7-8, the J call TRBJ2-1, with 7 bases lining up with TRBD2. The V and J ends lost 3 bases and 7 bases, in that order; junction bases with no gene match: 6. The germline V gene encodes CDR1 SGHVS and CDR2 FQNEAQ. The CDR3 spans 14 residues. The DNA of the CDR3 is TGTGCCAGCAGCTTTAGCGGGTCAGGGAATGAGCAGTTCTTC. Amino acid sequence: CASSFSGSGNEQFF. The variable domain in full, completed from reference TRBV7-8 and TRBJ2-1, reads GAGVSQSPRYKVAKRGQDVALRCDPISGHVSLFWYQQALGQGPEFLTYFQNEAQLDKSGLPSDRFFAERPEGSVSTLKIQRTQQEDSAVYLCASSFSGSGNEQFFGPGTRLTVL.

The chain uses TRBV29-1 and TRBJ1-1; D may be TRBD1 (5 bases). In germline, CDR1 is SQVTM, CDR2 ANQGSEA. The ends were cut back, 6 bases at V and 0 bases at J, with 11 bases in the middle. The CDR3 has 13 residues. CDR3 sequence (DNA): TGCAGCGTCGCGGGGGACTTGAACACTGAAGCTTTCTTT. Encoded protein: CSVAGDLNTEAFF.

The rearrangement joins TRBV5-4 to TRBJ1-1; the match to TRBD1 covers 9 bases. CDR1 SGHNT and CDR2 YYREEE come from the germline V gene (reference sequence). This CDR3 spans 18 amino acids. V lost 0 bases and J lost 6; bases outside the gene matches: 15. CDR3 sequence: CASSLAHRGRMGTSEAFF. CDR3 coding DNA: TGTGCCAGCAGCTTGGCCCACAGGGGGCGCATGGGAACGTCTGAAGCTTTCTTT.

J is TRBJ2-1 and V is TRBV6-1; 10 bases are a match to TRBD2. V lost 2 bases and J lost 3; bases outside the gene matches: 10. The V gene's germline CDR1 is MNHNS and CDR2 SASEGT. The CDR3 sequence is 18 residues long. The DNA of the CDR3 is TGTGCCAGCAGTGAAATAGGGGAGCGGGGGGGTTACTACAATGAGCAGTTCTTC. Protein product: CASSEIGERGGYYNEQFF.